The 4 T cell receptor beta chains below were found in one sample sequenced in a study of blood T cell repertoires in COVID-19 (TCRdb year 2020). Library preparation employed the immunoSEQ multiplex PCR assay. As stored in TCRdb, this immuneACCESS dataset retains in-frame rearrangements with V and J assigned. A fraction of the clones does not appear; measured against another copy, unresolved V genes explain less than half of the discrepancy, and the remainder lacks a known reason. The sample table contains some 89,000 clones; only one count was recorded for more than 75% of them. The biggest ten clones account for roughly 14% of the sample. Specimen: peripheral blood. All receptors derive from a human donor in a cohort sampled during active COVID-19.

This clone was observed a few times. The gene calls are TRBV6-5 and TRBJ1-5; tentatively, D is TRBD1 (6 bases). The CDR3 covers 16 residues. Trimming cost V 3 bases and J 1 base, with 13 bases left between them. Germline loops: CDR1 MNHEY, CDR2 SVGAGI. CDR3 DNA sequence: TGTGCCAGCAGTTATGCAGGGGTCGGGAGCAATCAGCCCCAGCATTTT. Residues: CASSYAGVGSNQPQHF.

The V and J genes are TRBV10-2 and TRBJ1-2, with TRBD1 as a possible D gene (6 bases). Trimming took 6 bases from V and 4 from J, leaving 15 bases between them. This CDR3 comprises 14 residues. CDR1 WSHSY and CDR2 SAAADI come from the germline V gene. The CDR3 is CASSEIGTLYGYTF. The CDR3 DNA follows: TGCGCCAGCAGCGAGATCGGGACACTCTATGGCTACACCTTC.

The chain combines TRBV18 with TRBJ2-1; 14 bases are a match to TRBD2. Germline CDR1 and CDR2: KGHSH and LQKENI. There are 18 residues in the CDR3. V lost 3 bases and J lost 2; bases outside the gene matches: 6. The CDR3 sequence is CASSPGTSGSTPYNEQFF. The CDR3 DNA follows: TGTGCCAGCTCACCCGGGACTAGCGGGAGTACCCCCTACAATGAGCAGTTCTTC.

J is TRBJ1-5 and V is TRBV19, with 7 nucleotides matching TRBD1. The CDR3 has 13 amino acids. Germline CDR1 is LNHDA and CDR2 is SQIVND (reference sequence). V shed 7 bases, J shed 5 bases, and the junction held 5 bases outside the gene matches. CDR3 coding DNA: TGTGCCAGTAAAGACAGGGACCATCAGCCCCAGCATTTT. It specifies CASKDRDHQPQHF. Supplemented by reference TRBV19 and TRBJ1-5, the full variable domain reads DGGITQSPKYLFRKEGQNVTLSCEQNLNHDAMYWYRQDPGQGLRLIYYSQIVNDFQKGDIAEGYSVSREKKESFPLTVTSAQKNPTAFYLCASKDRDHQPQHFGDGTRLSIL.